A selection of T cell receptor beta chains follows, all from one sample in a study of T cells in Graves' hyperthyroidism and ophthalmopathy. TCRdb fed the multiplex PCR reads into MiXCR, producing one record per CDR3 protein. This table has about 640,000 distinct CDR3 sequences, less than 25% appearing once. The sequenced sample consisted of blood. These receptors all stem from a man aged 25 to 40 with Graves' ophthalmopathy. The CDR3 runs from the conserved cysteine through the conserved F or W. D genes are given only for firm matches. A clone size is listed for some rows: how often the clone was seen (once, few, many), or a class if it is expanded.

CASQRGDTQYF | TGTGCCAGCCAGCGGGGAGATACGCAGTATTTT | TRBD2 | TRBV7-8 | . | TRBJ2-3
CASSADRGPQETQYF | TGTGCCAGCAGCGCCGACAGGGGGCCTCAAGAGACCCAGTACTTC | TRBD1 | TRBV7-9 | many | TRBJ2-5
CASSYRGMSGNTIYF | TGTGCCAGCAGTTATCGGGGAATGTCTGGAAACACCATATATTTT | . | TRBV6-2/TRBV6-3 | . | TRBJ1-3
CASSRGLAGLNEQYF | TGTGCCAGCAGCCGGGGACTAGCGGGACTAAATGAGCAGTACTTC | TRBD2 | TRBV7-3 | . | TRBJ2-7
CASSLEGPAQGWETQYF | TGTGCCAGCAGCTTGGAGGGCCCGGCACAGGGGTGGGAGACCCAGTACTTC | TRBD1 | TRBV5-5 | . | TRBJ2-5
CSAEGESSYNEQFF | TGCAGTGCCGAGGGGGAGAGCTCCTACAATGAGCAGTTCTTC | . | TRBV20-1 | few | TRBJ2-1
CATSRVGQADIQYF | TGTGCCACCAGCAGAGTTGGGCAGGCTGACATTCAGTACTTC | . | TRBV15 | many | TRBJ2-4
CATSPLGAGLPPRETQYF | TGTGCCACCAGCCCTCTTGGGGCAGGGCTCCCCCCCCGAGAGACCCAGTACTTC | . | TRBV15 | few | TRBJ2-5
CASSYSRSGSIIGELFF | TGTGCCAGCAGTTACTCGAGGAGCGGGAGTATAATCGGGGAGCTGTTTTTT | TRBD2 | TRBV6-2/TRBV6-3 | few | TRBJ2-2
CASSDAGAPGLAGMQFF | TGTGCCAGCAGCGACGCGGGGGCGCCCGGACTAGCGGGAATGCAGTTCTTC | TRBD2 | TRBV12-3/TRBV12-4 | . | TRBJ2-1
CASSLTRGGSHGYTF | TGTGCCAGCAGCTTAACCAGGGGAGGGTCTCATGGCTACACCTTC | . | TRBV7-2 | . | TRBJ1-2
CASSGTSGRADTQYF | TGTGCCAGCAGTGGCACTAGCGGGAGGGCAGATACGCAGTATTTT | TRBD2 | TRBV2 | many | TRBJ2-3
CASSSTGTSTDTQYF | TGTGCCAGCAGCTCCACCGGGACGAGCACAGATACGCAGTATTTT | . | TRBV7-3 | many | TRBJ2-3
CASSFGEGLYNEQFF | TGTGCCAGCAGTTTTGGGGAAGGTCTCTACAATGAGCAGTTCTTC | . | TRBV27 | . | TRBJ2-1
CASSLATGTSGYNEQFF | TGTGCCAGCAGTTTAGCGACCGGGACTAGCGGCTACAATGAGCAGTTCTTC | TRBD2 | TRBV12-3/TRBV12-4 | . | TRBJ2-1
CASKGGEGREQFF | TGTGCCAGCAAGGGTGGGGAAGGGCGGGAGCAGTTCTTC | . | TRBV2 | few | TRBJ2-1
CASSLTGGNSPLHF | TGTGCCAGCAGTTTAACAGGAGGCAATTCACCCCTCCACTTT | . | TRBV28 | many | TRBJ1-6
CASSLYQPQEQFF | TGTGCCAGCAGTTTGTACCAACCTCAAGAGCAGTTCTTC | . | TRBV12-3/TRBV12-4 | . | TRBJ2-1
CASSPPAIAGVYRGGEQFF | TGCGCCAGCAGTCCGCCTGCCATAGCGGGAGTTTATCGGGGGGGTGAGCAGTTCTTC | TRBD2 | TRBV5-1 | . | TRBJ2-1
CASSLPGHRGNEQFF | TGTGCCAGCAGTCTTCCGGGACACCGGGGGAATGAGCAGTTCTTC | . | TRBV28 | . | TRBJ2-1
CASSLWTGGTDTQYF | TGTGCCAGCAGTTTATGGACAGGGGGCACAGATACGCAGTATTTT | TRBD1 | TRBV27 | . | TRBJ2-3
CASSFRGWDQPQHF | TGTGCCAGCAGTTTCCGGGGATGGGATCAGCCCCAGCATTTT | . | TRBV27 | few | TRBJ1-5
CASSYSRIGYEQYF | TGTGCCAGCAGTTACTCCCGGATTGGCTACGAGCAGTACTTC | . | TRBV6-6 | . | TRBJ2-7
CAWTGAGNTIYF | TGTGCCTGGACAGGGGCAGGAAACACCATATATTTT | . | TRBV30 | many | TRBJ1-3
CASRVGVGAGSTDTQYF | TGTGCCAGCAGGGTCGGTGTAGGAGCGGGCAGCACAGATACGCAGTATTTT | . | TRBV6-2/TRBV6-3 | few | TRBJ2-3
CASSLTRAQETQYF | TGCGCCAGCAGCTTGACGAGGGCACAAGAGACCCAGTACTTC | . | TRBV5-1 | many | TRBJ2-5
CASSFWRRKKGPYEQYF | TGTGCCAGCAGTTTTTGGCGTAGAAAGAAGGGTCCCTACGAGCAGTACTTC | . | TRBV28 | few | TRBJ2-7
CASNSGLSEAFF | TGTGCCAGTAATTCTGGGCTTTCTGAAGCTTTCTTT | . | TRBV19 | . | TRBJ1-1
CASSLGGTGFGYTF | TGTGCCAGCAGCTTAGGAGGGACAGGGTTTGGCTACACCTTC | TRBD1 | TRBV11-2 | few | TRBJ1-2
CASSNSTLQETQYF | TGTGCCAGCAGCAACTCGACTCTACAAGAGACCCAGTACTTC | . | TRBV6-5 | . | TRBJ2-5
CASSPRIEGQGNQPQHF | TGCGCCAGCAGCCCGCGTATAGAGGGGCAGGGCAATCAGCCCCAGCATTTT | . | TRBV4-1 | few | TRBJ1-5
CASSPSRGLFTETQYF | TGTGCCAGCAGTCCGTCTCGGGGGTTGTTCACAGAGACGCAGTATTTT | . | TRBV28 | . | TRBJ2-3
CASSIPGNEQFF | TGTGCCAGTAGTATCCCCGGCAATGAGCAGTTCTTC | . | TRBV19 | . | TRBJ2-1
CASSLGPGGTNTEAFF | TGCGCCAGCAGCTTGGGGCCAGGGGGGACGAACACTGAAGCTTTCTTT | TRBD1 | TRBV5-1 | many | TRBJ1-1
CASRTWQGSYNEQFF | TGTGCCAGCAGGACGTGGCAGGGGTCCTACAATGAGCAGTTCTTC | . | TRBV28 | . | TRBJ2-1
CAISEFSPTGQGARNYGYTF | TGTGCCATCAGTGAGTTTTCGCCGACGGGACAGGGGGCTCGGAACTATGGCTACACCTTC | TRBD1 | TRBV10-3 | few | TRBJ1-2
CASSSLKVATEAFF | TGCGCCAGCAGCTCCCTTAAGGTGGCGACTGAAGCTTTCTTT | . | TRBV5-1 | many | TRBJ1-1
CASSLAGRTQETQYF | TGTGCCAGCAGCTTGGCAGGCCGAACACAAGAGACCCAGTACTTC | . | TRBV7-9 | . | TRBJ2-5
CASSQDSGRVAQETQYF | TGCGCCAGCAGCCAAGATAGCGGCCGGGTGGCCCAAGAGACCCAGTACTTC | . | TRBV4-1 | . | TRBJ2-5
CASSYLRVSTDTQYF | TGTGCCAGCAGTTACCTCAGAGTTAGCACAGATACGCAGTATTTT | . | TRBV27 | few | TRBJ2-3
CASSLDWSGRPQHF | TGTGCCAGCAGCTTAGATTGGTCCGGCCGGCCCCAGCATTTT | . | TRBV7-8 | few | TRBJ1-5
CASRTTTSANTGELFF | TGTGCCAGCAGGACTACCACTAGCGCGAACACCGGGGAGCTGTTTTTT | TRBD2 | TRBV12-3/TRBV12-4 | many | TRBJ2-2
CSATGTSGIGELFF | TGCAGTGCTACCGGGACTAGCGGGATCGGGGAGCTGTTTTTT | TRBD2 | TRBV20-1 | few | TRBJ2-2
CASSPGAGGDTQYF | TGTGCCAGCAGTCCGGGAGCGGGAGGGGATACGCAGTATTTT | TRBD2 | TRBV12-3/TRBV12-4 | . | TRBJ2-3
CASSPTADRSSGNTIYF | TGTGCCAGCAGCCCCACGGCGGACAGGAGCTCTGGAAACACCATATATTTT | TRBD1 | TRBV9 | . | TRBJ1-3
CAISSTTGELFF | TGTGCCATCAGTTCCACGACCGGGGAGCTGTTTTTT | . | TRBV10-3 | . | TRBJ2-2
CASSPRGQRNQPQHF | TGTGCCAGCAGCCCCCGAGGACAGCGCAATCAGCCCCAGCATTTT | . | TRBV5-6 | . | TRBJ1-5
CASSPGGLAEASYEQYF | TGTGCCAGCAGCCCAGGGGGACTAGCAGAGGCCTCCTACGAGCAGTACTTC | TRBD2 | TRBV13 | once | TRBJ2-7
CASQFRGEGTGELFF | TGTGCCAGCCAGTTTCGGGGGGAGGGCACCGGGGAGCTGTTTTTT | TRBD2 | TRBV6-1 | few | TRBJ2-2
CASRPGKAGANVLTF | TGTGCCAGCAGACCGGGAAAGGCTGGGGCCAACGTCCTGACTTTC | . | TRBV28 | . | TRBJ2-6